Given below is one T cell receptor beta chain in context. Its antigen is currently unknown. Generated by immunoSEQ multiplex PCR, the TCRdb table keeps only in-frame clones and is missing some. The table includes around 140,000 clones, 80% to 90% detected once. The germline V gene encodes CDR1 SNHLY and CDR2 FYNNEI. CDR3 length equals 13 residues. V was shortened by 6 bases and J by 2 bases, with 10 bases between the two germline ends. The sample is drawn from a study of T cell responses to AZD1222 COVID-19 vaccine. Study-level points and caveats: Donors in the cohort were predominantly white British and more often female, and clonal diversity was possibly underestimated. Targeting of unmutated variant regions was reportedly seen in nearly half of spike-specific TCRs. Repertoires in all cases were sampled only once the peak T cell response had passed. Vaccine-related CD4 TCRs covered spike, predominating at 160-218 and 743-854.

The sequencing here drew on peripheral blood, taken on day 0 of AZD1222 vaccination. The chain has TRBV2 and TRBJ1-2, with D possibly TRBD1 on 6 matching bases. This TCR was sampled from an adult in good health. The CDR3, as DNA: TGTGCCAGCAGCGAGGGGGGAAACTATGGCTACACCTTC. Its translation: CASSEGGNYGYTF.